The 9 T cell receptor beta chains listed next were all sequenced from one sample in a study of OX40 agonist ivuxolimab in advanced cancers. Sequencing was performed with immunoSEQ multiplex PCR; in TCRdb, only in-frame clones are kept and a portion is missing. The table records tens of thousands of clones, about 93% of them present only once. Sequences were derived from CD4+ or CD8+ T cells sorted from blood, sampled in a trial of the OX40 agonist ivuxolimab. These receptors were taken from an adult with an advanced solid tumor such as melanoma, head and neck, liver or kidney cancer.

The gene calls are TRBV27 and TRBJ2-3; TRBD1 might be the D (6 bases). The CDR3 is made up of 16 amino acids. Per germline, CDR1 MNHEY and CDR2 SMNVEV (reference sequence). The ends were cut back, 6 bases at V and 2 bases at J, with 18 bases in the middle. The CDR3 DNA is TGTGCCAGCAGCCCCCTCGCAGGGGCCTTCACAGATACGCAGTATTTT. This codes for CASSPLAGAFTDTQYF.

The J gene is TRBJ2-7, the V gene TRBV25-1; D call uncertain. Trimming took 8 bases from V and 2 from J, leaving 7 bases between them. The CDR3 loop spans 11 amino acids. Germline CDR1 and CDR2: MGHDK and SYGVNS. For the CDR3, the DNA is TGTGCCAGCCGAAGGGCCTACGAGCAGTACTTC. It is translated as CASRRAYEQYF.

The CDR3 DNA follows: TGTGCCAGCAGCTTACTTACAGGGCAGGGCACTGAAGCTTTCTTT. Translation gives CASSLLTGQGTEAFF. The chain couples TRBV11-2 to TRBJ1-1, with D tentatively TRBD1 (6 bases). CDR1 and CDR2 from the germline V gene are SGHAT and FQNNGV. This CDR3 has 15 amino acids. Trimming shortened V by 2 bases and J by 4 bases, and 14 bases separated the two germline ends. Drawing the rest from reference TRBV11-2 and TRBJ1-1, the complete variable domain is EAGVAQSPRYKIIEKRQSVAFWCNPISGHATLYWYQQILGQGPKLLIQFQNNGVVDDSQLPKDRFSAERLKGVDSTLKIQPAKLEDSAVYLCASSLLTGQGTEAFFGQGTRLTVV.

The rearrangement links TRBV7-9 to TRBJ2-2; tentative D call: TRBD1 (5 bases). The V gene lost 1 base and the J gene lost 5 bases, with 8 bases spanning the gap. Germline V gene data show CDR1 as SEHNR and CDR2 as FQNEAQ (reference sequence). The CDR3 loop spans 14 amino acids. The CDR3 spells CASSLVGATGELFF. As DNA, the CDR3 is TGTGCCAGCAGCTTAGTAGGGGCGACCGGGGAGCTGTTTTTT.

The gene calls are TRBV10-3 and TRBJ1-1; D is uncertain. Trimming cost V 2 bases and J 4 bases, with 8 bases left between them. The germline CDR1 and CDR2 sequences are ENHRY and SYGVKD. The CDR3 has 13 amino acids. Written as DNA, the CDR3 is TGTGCCATCAGTGAGGTAGGCGGCACTGAAGCTTTCTTT. Encoded protein: CAISEVGGTEAFF.

The chain combines TRBV6-6 with TRBJ1-1, with no clear D. In germline, CDR1 is MNHNY, CDR2 SVGAGI (reference sequence). Trimming took 11 bases from V and 7 from J, leaving 11 bases between them. The CDR3 sequence is 10 residues long. In nucleotides, the CDR3 is TGTGCCGGCGGCGCAGGTGAAGCTTTCTTT. Protein product: CAGGAGEAFF.

The chain couples TRBV10-3 to TRBJ2-3; 8 bases are shared with TRBD2. The V gene's germline CDR1 is ENHRY and CDR2 SYGVKD. The trim removed 7 bases at V and 0 bases at J, leaving 3 bases unmatched. This CDR3 has 14 amino acids. CDR3: CAIKTSGSTDTQYF. In DNA form, the CDR3 reads TGTGCCATCAAAACTAGCGGTAGCACAGATACGCAGTATTTT.

This sequence joins TRBV7-2 and TRBJ1-5; TRBD1 might be the D (6 bases). Germline assignment: CDR1 SGHTA and CDR2 FQGNSA. The CDR3 sequence is 17 residues long. V lost 2 bases and J 2 bases, leaving 16 bases between the germline ends. The CDR3 reads CASSLYSSGAGNQPQHF. In DNA form, the CDR3 reads TGTGCCAGCAGCTTATACTCTTCGGGGGCAGGCAATCAGCCCCAGCATTTT.

This chain joins TRBV6-5 and TRBJ2-7; 8 bases agree with TRBD2. The CDR3 is made up of 13 amino acids. J lost 5 bases, V lost 6 bases, and 6 bases had no gene match. Germline CDR1 MNHEY, CDR2 SVGAGI. CDR3 sequence (DNA): TGTGCCAGCAGCCCCTCGGGGGGGGACGAGCAGTACTTC. Its protein is CASSPSGGDEQYF.